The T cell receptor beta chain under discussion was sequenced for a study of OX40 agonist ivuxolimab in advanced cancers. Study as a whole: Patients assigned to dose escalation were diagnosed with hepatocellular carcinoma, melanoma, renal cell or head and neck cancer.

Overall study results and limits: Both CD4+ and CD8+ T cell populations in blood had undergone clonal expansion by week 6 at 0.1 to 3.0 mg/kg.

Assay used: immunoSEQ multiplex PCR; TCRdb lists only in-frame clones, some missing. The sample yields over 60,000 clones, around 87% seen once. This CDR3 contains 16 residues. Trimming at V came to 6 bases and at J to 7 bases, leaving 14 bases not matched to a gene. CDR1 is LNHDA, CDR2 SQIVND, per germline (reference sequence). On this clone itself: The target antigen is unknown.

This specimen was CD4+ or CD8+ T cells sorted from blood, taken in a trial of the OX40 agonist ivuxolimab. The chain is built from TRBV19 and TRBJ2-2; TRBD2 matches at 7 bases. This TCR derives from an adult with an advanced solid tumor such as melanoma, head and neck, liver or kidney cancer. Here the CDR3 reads CASSQQGRGDHGELFF. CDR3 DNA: TGTGCCAGTAGCCAACAAGGACGGGGGGATCACGGGGAGCTGTTTTTT.